The entry below gives a single T cell receptor (beta chain) sequence along with its context. Its antigen is not identified. Time point defined: newly diagnosed, previously untreated cHL patient sample. Researchers report purifying CD4+ T cells from thawed PBMCs by magnetic negative selection. Investigators turned to newly diagnosed, untreated classical Hodgkin lymphoma PBMCs for comparison. The sample belongs to a study of PD-1 blockade in classical Hodgkin lymphoma. The table came from immunoSEQ multiplex PCR; TCRdb's copy has only in-frame clones and leaves some out. This table holds over 25,000 clones, roughly 90% found once. Germline-derived CDR1 and CDR2 are SGHTA and FQGTGA. The V end lost 5 bases, the J end lost 5 bases, and 15 bases lay between the germline ends. The CDR3 has 14 amino acids. Study observations and caveats: Diminished baseline TCR diversity has been reported in newly diagnosed patients relative to healthy donors. What drove the repertoire differences, possibly disease activity or prior therapy, has not been defined.

Specimen: CD4+ T cells from blood. The TCR originated in a human donor with classical Hodgkin lymphoma. The chain combines TRBV7-3 with TRBJ2-5; D ambiguous. The CDR3 DNA reads as TGTGCCAGCAGCCCCTCCGGGCTGGGGGAGACCCAGTACTTC. Protein: CASSPSGLGETQYF.